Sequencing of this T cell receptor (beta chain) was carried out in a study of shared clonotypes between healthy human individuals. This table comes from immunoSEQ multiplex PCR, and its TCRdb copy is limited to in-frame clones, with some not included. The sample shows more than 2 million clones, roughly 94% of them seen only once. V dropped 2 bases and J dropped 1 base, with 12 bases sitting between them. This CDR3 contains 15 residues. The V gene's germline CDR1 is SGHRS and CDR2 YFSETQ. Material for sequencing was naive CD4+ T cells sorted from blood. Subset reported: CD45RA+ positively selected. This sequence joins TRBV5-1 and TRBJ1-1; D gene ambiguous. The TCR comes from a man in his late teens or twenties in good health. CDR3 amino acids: CASSFGPRSNTEAFF. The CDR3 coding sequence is TGCGCCAGCAGCTTCGGGCCTAGATCGAACACTGAAGCTTTCTTT. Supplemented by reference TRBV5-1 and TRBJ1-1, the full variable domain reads KAGVTQTPRYLIKTRGQQVTLSCSPISGHRSVSWYQQTPGQGLQFLFEYFSETQRNKGNFPGRFSGRQFSNSRSEMNVSTLELGDSALYLCASSFGPRSNTEAFFGQGTRLTVV.